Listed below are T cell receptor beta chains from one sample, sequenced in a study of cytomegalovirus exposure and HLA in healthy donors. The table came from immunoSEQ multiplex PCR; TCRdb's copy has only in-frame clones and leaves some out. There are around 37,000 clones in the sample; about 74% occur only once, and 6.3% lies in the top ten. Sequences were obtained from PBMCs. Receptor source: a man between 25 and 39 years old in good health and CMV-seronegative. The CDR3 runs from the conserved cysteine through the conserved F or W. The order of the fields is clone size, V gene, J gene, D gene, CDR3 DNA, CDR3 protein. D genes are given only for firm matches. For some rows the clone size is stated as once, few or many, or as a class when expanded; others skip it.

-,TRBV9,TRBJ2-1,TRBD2,TGTGCCAGCAGCGCAAGCGGGAGGGCCGATGAGCAGTTCTTC,CASSASGRADEQFF
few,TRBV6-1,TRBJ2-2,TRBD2,TGTGCCAGCAGTGAACTAGCGGGAGGGCCTTACGGGGAGCTGTTTTTT,CASSELAGGPYGELFF
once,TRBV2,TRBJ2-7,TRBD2,TGTGCCAGCAGTCTACAGGGGGGACTAGCGGGAGCCATCGACTACGAGCAGTACTTC,CASSLQGGLAGAIDYEQYF
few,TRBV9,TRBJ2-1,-,TGTGCCAGCAGCGTTGGAGGGCTATACAATGAGCAGTTCTTC,CASSVGGLYNEQFF
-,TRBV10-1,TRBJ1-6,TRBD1,TGCGCCAGCAGCCCCGGACAGGGGGTTTCACCCCTCCACTTT,CASSPGQGVSPLHF
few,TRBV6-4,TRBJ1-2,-,TGTGCCAGCAGTGACTCTGGAGGGGCCGATGGCTACACCTTC,CASSDSGGADGYTF
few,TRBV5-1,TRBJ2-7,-,TGCGCCAGCAGGGCCGACACAGGACCCTACGAGCAGTACTTC,CASRADTGPYEQYF
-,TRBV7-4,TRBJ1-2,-,TGTGCCAGCAGCTTAGAAACAGGCCTCTATGGCTACCCCTTC,CASSLETGLYGYPF
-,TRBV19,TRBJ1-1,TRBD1,TGTGCCAGTAGTGAGGGACAGGGGGCAGCTATACGTGTTGAAGCTTTCTTT,CASSEGQGAAIRVEAFF
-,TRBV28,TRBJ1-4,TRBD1,TGTGCCAGCAGGTCGACAGGGGGGAGGGAAAAACTGTTTTTT,CASRSTGGREKLFF
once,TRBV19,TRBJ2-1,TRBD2,TGTGCCGGTAGTATGTTTGCGGGAGGAGGCAATGAGCAGTTCTTC,CAGSMFAGGGNEQFF
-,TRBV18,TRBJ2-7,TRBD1,TGTGCCAGCTCACCGACAGGGGGAGGTTACGAGCAGTACTTC,CASSPTGGGYEQYF
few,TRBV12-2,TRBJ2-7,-,TGTGCAAGTCGCTTAGGTCCGCGGGGTTTCGCCTACGAGCAGTACTTC,CASRLGPRGFAYEQYF
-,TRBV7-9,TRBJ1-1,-,TGTTCCATGACATATTTGAACACTGAAGCTTTCTTT,CSMTYLNTEAFF
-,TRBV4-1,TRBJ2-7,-,TGCGCCAGCAGCCAAGAGGACACCGCCTACGAGCAGTACTTC,CASSQEDTAYEQYF
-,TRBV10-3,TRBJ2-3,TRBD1,TGTGCCATCAGTGAGGGACAGGGGGTAGGGGATACGCAGTATTTT,CAISEGQGVGDTQYF
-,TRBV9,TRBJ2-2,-,TGTGCCAGCAGCAATCCGGACACAATCCCGACCGGGGAGCTGTTTTTT,CASSNPDTIPTGELFF
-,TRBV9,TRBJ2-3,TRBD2,TGTGCCAGCAGTCGACTAGCGGGGGTAAGCACAGATACGCAGTATTTT,CASSRLAGVSTDTQYF
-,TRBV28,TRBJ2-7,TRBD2,TGTGCCAGCAGTTTCACCTTAGCGGGGCTCACCTACGAGCAGTACTTC,CASSFTLAGLTYEQYF
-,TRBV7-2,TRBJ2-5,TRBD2,TGTGCCAGCAGCTCCCGGACTAGTTTGGAGACCCAGTACTTC,CASSSRTSLETQYF
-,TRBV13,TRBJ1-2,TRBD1,TGTGCCAGCAGCTTGGCGACAGGGGTATCTAACTATGGCTACACCTTC,CASSLATGVSNYGYTF
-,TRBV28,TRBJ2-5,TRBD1,TGTGCCAGCAGTTCTCTGACAGGGGGCCAAGAGACCCAGTACTTC,CASSSLTGGQETQYF
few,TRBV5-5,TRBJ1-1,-,TGTGCCAGCAGCTTGGGGCAGGAGAACACTGAAGCTTTCTTT,CASSLGQENTEAFF
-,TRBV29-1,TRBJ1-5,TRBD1,TGCAGCGTCGCGACAGGGGATCAGCCCCAGCATTTT,CSVATGDQPQHF
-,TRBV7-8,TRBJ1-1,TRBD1,TGTGCCAGCAGCTTAGTTCAGGGGGCGCAAACTGAAGCTTTCTTT,CASSLVQGAQTEAFF
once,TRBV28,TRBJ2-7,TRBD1,TGTGCCAGCAGTGGGCGGGGACAGGGGCACTCCTACGAGCAGTACTTC,CASSGRGQGHSYEQYF
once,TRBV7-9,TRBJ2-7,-,TGTGCCAGCAGCCAGGGCCACGAGCAGTACTTC,CASSQGHEQYF
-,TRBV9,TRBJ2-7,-,TGTGCCAGCAGCGTAGAACTTGTCCGGGTACGGTACGAGCAGTACTTC,CASSVELVRVRYEQYF
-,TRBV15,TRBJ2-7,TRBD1,TGTGCCACCAGCAGAGAGAAGCCAGGGGGAGCCTACGAGCAGTACTTC,CATSREKPGGAYEQYF
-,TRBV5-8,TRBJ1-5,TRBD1,TGTGCCAGCAGCTTGGTCGGCAGGGGGGATTATCAGCCCCAGCATTTT,CASSLVGRGDYQPQHF
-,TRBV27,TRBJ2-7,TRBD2,TGTGCCAGCAGTTTTTGGCGGGAGGCATACGAGCAGTACTTC,CASSFWREAYEQYF